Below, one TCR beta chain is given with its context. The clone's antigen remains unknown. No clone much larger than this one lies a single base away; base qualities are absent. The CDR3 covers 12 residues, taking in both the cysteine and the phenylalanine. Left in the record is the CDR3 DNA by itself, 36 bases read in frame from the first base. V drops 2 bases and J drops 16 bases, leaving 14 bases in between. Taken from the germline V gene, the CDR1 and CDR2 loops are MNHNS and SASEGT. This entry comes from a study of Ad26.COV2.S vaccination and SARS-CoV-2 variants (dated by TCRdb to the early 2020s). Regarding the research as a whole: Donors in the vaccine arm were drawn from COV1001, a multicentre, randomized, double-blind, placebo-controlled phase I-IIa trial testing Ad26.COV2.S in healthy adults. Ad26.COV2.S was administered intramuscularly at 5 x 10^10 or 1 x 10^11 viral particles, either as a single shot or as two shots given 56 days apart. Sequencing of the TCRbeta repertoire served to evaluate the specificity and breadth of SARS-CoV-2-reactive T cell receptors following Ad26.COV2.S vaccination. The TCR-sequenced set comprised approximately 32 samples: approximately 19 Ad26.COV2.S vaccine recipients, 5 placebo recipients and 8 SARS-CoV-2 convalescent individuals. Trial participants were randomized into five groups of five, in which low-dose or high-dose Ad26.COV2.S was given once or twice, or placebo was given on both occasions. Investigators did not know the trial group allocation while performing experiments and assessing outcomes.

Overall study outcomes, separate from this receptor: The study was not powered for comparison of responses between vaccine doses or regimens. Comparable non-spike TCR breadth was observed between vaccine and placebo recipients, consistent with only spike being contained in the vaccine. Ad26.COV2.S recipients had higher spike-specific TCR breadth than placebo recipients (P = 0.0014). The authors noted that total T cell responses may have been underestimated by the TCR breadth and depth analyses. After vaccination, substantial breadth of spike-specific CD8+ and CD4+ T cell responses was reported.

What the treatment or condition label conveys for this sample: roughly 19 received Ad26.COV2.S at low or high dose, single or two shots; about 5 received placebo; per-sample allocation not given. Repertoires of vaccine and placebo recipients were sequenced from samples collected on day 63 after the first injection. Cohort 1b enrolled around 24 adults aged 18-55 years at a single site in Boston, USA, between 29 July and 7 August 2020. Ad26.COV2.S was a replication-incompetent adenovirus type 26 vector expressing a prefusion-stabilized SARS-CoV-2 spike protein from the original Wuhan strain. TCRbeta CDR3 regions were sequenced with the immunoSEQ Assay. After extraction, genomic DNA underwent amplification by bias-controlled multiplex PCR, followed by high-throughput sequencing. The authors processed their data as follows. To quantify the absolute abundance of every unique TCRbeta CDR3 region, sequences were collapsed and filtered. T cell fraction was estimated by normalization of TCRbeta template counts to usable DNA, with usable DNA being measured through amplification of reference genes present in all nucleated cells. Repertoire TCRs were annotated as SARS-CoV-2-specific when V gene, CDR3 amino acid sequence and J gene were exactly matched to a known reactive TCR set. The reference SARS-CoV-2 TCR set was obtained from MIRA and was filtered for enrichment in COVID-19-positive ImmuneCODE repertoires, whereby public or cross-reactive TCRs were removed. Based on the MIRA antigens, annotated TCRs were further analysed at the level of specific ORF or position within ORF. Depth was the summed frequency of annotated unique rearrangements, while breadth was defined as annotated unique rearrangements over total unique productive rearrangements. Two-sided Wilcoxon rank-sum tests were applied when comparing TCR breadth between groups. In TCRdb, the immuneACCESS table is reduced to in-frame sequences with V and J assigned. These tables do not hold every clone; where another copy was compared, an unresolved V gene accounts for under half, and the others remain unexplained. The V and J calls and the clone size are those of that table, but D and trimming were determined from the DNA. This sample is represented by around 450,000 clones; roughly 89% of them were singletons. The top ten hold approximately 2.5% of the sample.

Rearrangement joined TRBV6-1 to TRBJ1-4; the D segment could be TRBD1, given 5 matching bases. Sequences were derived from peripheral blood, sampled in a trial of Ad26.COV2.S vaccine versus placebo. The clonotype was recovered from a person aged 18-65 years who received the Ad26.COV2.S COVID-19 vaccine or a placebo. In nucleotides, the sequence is TGTGCCAGCAGTGAAAGTGTGGGACGGGGGTTTTTT. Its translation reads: CASSESVGRGFF.